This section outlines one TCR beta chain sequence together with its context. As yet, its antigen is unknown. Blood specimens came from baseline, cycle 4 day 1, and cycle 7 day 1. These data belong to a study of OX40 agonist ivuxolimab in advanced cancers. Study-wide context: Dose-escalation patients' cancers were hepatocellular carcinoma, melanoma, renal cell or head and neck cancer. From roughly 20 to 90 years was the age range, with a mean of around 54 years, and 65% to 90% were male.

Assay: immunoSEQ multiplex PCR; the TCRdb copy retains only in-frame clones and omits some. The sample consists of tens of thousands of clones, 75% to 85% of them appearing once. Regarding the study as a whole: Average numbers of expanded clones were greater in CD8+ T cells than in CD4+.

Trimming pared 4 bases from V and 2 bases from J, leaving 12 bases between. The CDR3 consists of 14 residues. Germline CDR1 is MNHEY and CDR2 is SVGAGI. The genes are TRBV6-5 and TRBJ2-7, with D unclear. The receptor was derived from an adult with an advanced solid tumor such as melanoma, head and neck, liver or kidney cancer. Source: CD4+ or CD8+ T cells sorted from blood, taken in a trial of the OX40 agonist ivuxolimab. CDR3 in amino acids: CASSLPQAAYEQYF. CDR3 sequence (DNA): TGTGCCAGCAGTTTACCCCAGGCGGCCTACGAGCAGTACTTC.